A selection of T cell receptor beta chains follows, all from one sample in a study of T cell responses to AZD1222 COVID-19 vaccine. Some clones are missing from TCRdb's copy, which holds only in-frame ones; the method was immunoSEQ multiplex PCR. The table lists approximately 110,000 clones, roughly 90% of them singletons. The source material was peripheral blood, sampled on day 0 of AZD1222 vaccination. Receptors were obtained from an adult in good health. CDR3s include the opening cysteine and the closing phenylalanine or tryptophan. D genes are given only for firm matches. Size is stated for part of the rows, as once, few or many counts, or as a class when the clone is expanded.

J gene: TRBJ1-2
D gene: .
clone size: .
V gene: TRBV19
CDR3 DNA: TGTGCCAGTAGTATAGTGGGGACGGAATATGGCTACACCTTC
CDR3 protein: CASSIVGTEYGYTF

J gene: TRBJ2-5
D gene: .
clone size: .
V gene: TRBV6-6
CDR3 DNA: TGTGCCAGCAGAGCCGACCTGGAGACGACCCAAGAGACCCAGTACTTC
CDR3 protein: CASRADLETTQETQYF

J gene: TRBJ2-1
D gene: TRBD1
clone size: .
V gene: TRBV5-5
CDR3 DNA: TGTGCCAGCAGCTTGACAGGGGTTTACAATGAGCAGTTCTTC
CDR3 protein: CASSLTGVYNEQFF

J gene: TRBJ2-1
D gene: TRBD2
clone size: .
V gene: TRBV27
CDR3 DNA: TGTGCCAGCAGTTTCTACACTAGCGGGGTTGAGCAGTTCTTC
CDR3 protein: CASSFYTSGVEQFF

J gene: TRBJ1-6
D gene: .
clone size: .
V gene: TRBV5-1
CDR3 DNA: TGCGCCCGCAGCTTGGGGGGGGGCGTACGGTCACCCCTCCACTTT
CDR3 protein: CARSLGGGVRSPLHF

J gene: TRBJ1-2
D gene: TRBD1
clone size: once
V gene: TRBV12-3/TRBV12-4
CDR3 DNA: TGTGCCAGCAGTTCGGGACAGGGTTATGGCTACACCTTC
CDR3 protein: CASSSGQGYGYTF

J gene: TRBJ2-2
D gene: TRBD2
clone size: .
V gene: TRBV19
CDR3 DNA: TGTGCCTCCCGACTAGCGGGAGCCGCCGGGGAGCTGTTTTTT
CDR3 protein: CASRLAGAAGELFF

J gene: TRBJ1-1
D gene: .
clone size: .
V gene: TRBV5-1
CDR3 DNA: TGCGCCAGCAGCTTGGATCATCCCCCAGCTTTCTTT
CDR3 protein: CASSLDHPPAFF

J gene: TRBJ2-7
D gene: TRBD2
clone size: few
V gene: TRBV9
CDR3 DNA: TGTGCCAGCAGCCCGGGACTAGTCGCCTACGAGCAGTACTTC
CDR3 protein: CASSPGLVAYEQYF

J gene: TRBJ2-2
D gene: .
clone size: .
V gene: TRBV4-3
CDR3 DNA: TGCGCCAGCAGCCGAGGGACATCGAACACCGGGGAGCTGTTTTTT
CDR3 protein: CASSRGTSNTGELFF

J gene: TRBJ2-7
D gene: TRBD2
clone size: .
V gene: TRBV29-1
CDR3 DNA: TGCAGCGTTGAAGAAGGTATCCTAGCGGGCTACGAGCAGTACTTC
CDR3 protein: CSVEEGILAGYEQYF

J gene: TRBJ1-2
D gene: .
clone size: .
V gene: TRBV5-6
CDR3 DNA: TGTGCCAGCAGGCTAACTAGCGGCTACACCTTC
CDR3 protein: CASRLTSGYTF

J gene: TRBJ2-1
D gene: .
clone size: .
V gene: TRBV5-1
CDR3 DNA: TGCGCCAGCAGCTTGAACAGGGTGTACAATGAGCAGTTCTTC
CDR3 protein: CASSLNRVYNEQFF

J gene: TRBJ1-1
D gene: .
clone size: few
V gene: TRBV7-2
CDR3 DNA: TGTGCCAGCAGCTCTTCGAGCGTGAACACTGAAGCTTTCTTT
CDR3 protein: CASSSSSVNTEAFF

J gene: TRBJ1-2
D gene: .
clone size: .
V gene: TRBV28
CDR3 DNA: TGTGCCAGCAGTTACCAGGACAGACCGAATGGCTACACCTTC
CDR3 protein: CASSYQDRPNGYTF

J gene: TRBJ2-7
D gene: .
clone size: .
V gene: TRBV18
CDR3 DNA: TGTGCCAGCTCACAACCACAGGACCCCTACGAGCAGTACTTC
CDR3 protein: CASSQPQDPYEQYF

J gene: TRBJ2-7
D gene: .
clone size: .
V gene: TRBV28
CDR3 DNA: TGTGCCAGCAGTGGGGGGACAGACCCCTACGAGCAGTACTTC
CDR3 protein: CASSGGTDPYEQYF

J gene: TRBJ2-1
D gene: .
clone size: once
V gene: TRBV2
CDR3 DNA: TGTGCCAGCAGAGAAAGCAATGAGCAGTTCTTC
CDR3 protein: CASRESNEQFF

J gene: TRBJ2-7
D gene: TRBD2
clone size: .
V gene: TRBV10-3
CDR3 DNA: TGTGCCGTGGGGCCGGGAGGGCCCGAGCAGTACTTC
CDR3 protein: CAVGPGGPEQYF

J gene: TRBJ1-2
D gene: .
clone size: few
V gene: TRBV24-1
CDR3 DNA: TGTGCCACCAGTGATCCATCGGGGGGAGGCTATGGCTACACCTTC
CDR3 protein: CATSDPSGGGYGYTF

J gene: TRBJ1-2
D gene: .
clone size: .
V gene: TRBV7-2
CDR3 DNA: TGTGCCAGCAGCTTGTGGCAGGGCCTTTATGGCTACACCTTC
CDR3 protein: CASSLWQGLYGYTF

J gene: TRBJ1-1
D gene: .
clone size: .
V gene: TRBV19
CDR3 DNA: TGTGCCAGTAGTATCAACAGTATGAACACTGAAGCTTTCTTT
CDR3 protein: CASSINSMNTEAFF